This T cell receptor (beta chain) was captured in a study of T cell responses to AZD1222 COVID-19 vaccine. Notes on the study in general: Among spike-specific TCRs, nearly half reportedly target unmutated variant regions.

As for this clone: What it recognizes is unknown.

TCRdb's table, derived via immunoSEQ multiplex PCR, lists solely in-frame clones and lacks some. Here the sample spans roughly 50,000 clones, around 86% being singletons. Pooled together were second doses at about 4 or about 12 weeks. The germline V gene has CDR1 LNHDA and CDR2 SQIVND (reference sequence). Trimming took off 5 bases at V and 1 base at J, with 15 bases between the two ends. The CDR3 runs to 16 residues. The clonotype originates from an adult who received the AZD1222 COVID-19 vaccine. The chain has TRBV19 and TRBJ1-5, with D perhaps TRBD1 (5 bases). The sequenced sample was peripheral blood, obtained 28 days after the second AZD1222 dose. The CDR3 DNA reads as TGTGCCAGTAGTTTAGGGACGGTTTCGAGCAATCAGCCCCAGCATTTT. Its translation: CASSLGTVSSNQPQHF.